The rows below give T cell receptor beta chains drawn from one sample of a study of cytomegalovirus exposure and HLA in healthy donors. Here immunoSEQ multiplex PCR was the method, and the copy in TCRdb shows in-frame clones only, minus some. The repertoire holds under 150,000 clones, with 81% as singletons. The material sequenced was PBMCs. The receptors shown here come from a young man in good health and CMV-seronegative. Both conserved end residues are part of each CDR3.

V gene: TRBV7-9
J gene: TRBJ1-2
CDR3 protein: CASSSSGGDRGTYGYTF

V gene: TRBV5-1
J gene: TRBJ2-3
CDR3 protein: CASSLSRVTDTQYF

V gene: TRBV18
J gene: TRBJ2-7
CDR3 protein: CASSPRSLIYEQYF

V gene: TRBV2
J gene: TRBJ1-5
CDR3 protein: CASSDRGTSNQPQHF

V gene: TRBV9
J gene: TRBJ2-3
CDR3 protein: CASSKRVAGWTTTDTQYF

V gene: TRBV29-1
J gene: TRBJ1-1
CDR3 protein: CSVRTGDTEAFF

V gene: TRBV5-1
J gene: TRBJ1-2
CDR3 protein: CASSPSWGTGEEGYTF

V gene: TRBV27
J gene: TRBJ2-2
CDR3 protein: CASSLRGTGELFF

V gene: TRBV11-2
J gene: TRBJ2-7
CDR3 protein: CASSPTQGYEQYF

V gene: TRBV7-2
J gene: TRBJ1-5
CDR3 protein: CASSLVSGNQPQHF

V gene: TRBV9
J gene: TRBJ2-1
CDR3 protein: CASSVAGLHNNEQFF

V gene: TRBV7-2
J gene: TRBJ2-2
CDR3 protein: CASSLMGGDTLTGELFF